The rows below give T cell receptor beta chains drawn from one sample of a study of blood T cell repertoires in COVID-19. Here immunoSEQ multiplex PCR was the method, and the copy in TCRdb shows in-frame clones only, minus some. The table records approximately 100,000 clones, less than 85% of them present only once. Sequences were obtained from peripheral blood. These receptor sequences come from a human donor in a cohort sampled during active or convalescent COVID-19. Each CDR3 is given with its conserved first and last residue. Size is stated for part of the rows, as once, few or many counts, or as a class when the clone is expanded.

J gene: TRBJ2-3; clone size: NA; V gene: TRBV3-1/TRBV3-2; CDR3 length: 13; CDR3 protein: CASSPYTTDTQYF
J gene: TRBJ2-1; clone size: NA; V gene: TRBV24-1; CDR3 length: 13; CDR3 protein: CATSDPGQYEQFF
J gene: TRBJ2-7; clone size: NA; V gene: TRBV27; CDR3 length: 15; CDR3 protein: CASSPRTGGFYEQYF
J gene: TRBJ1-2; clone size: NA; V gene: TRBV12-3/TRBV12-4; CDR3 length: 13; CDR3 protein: CASSFPTGSGYTF
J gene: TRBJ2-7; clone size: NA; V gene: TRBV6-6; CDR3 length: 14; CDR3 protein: CASSWPGLVYEQYF
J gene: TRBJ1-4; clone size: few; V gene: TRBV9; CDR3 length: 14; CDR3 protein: CASSKRGAGEKLFF
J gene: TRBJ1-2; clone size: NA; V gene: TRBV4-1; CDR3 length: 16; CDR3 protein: CASSHYGTAPNYGYTF
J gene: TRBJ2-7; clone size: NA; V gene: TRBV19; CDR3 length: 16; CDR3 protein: CASSIGGLADSYEQYF
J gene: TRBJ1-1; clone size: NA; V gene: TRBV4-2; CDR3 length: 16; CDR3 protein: CASSQPTAGGNFEAFF
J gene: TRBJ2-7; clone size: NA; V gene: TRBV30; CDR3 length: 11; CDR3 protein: CAWSAGGEQYF
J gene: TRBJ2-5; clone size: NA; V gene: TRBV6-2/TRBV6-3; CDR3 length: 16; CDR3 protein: CASSRGLVGVGETQYF
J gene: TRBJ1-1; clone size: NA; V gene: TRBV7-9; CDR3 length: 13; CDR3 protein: CASSQDRKNEAFF
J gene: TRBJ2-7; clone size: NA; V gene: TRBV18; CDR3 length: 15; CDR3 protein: CASSQPGQGAYEQYF
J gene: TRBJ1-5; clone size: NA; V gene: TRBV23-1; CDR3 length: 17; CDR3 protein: CASSQNPDYIAGEPQHF
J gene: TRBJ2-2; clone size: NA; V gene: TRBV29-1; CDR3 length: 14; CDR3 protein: CSGQGAYIGGELFF
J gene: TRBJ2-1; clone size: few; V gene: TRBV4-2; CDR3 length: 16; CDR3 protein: CASSQGSGRVYNEQFF
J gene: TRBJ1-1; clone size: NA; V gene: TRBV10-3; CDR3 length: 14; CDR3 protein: CAISAGAFGGRAFF
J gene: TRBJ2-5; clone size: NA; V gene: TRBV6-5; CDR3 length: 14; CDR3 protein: CASRPSGGGETQYF
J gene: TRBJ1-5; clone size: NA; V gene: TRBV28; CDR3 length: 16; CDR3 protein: CASSSSSYRGRQPQHF
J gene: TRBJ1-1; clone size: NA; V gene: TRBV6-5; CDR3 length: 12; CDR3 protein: CASKTANTEAFF
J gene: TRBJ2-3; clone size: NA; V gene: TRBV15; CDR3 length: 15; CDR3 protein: CATSRETSVAFTQYF
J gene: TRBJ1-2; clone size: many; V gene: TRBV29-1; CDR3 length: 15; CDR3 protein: CSVAPGTGEGFGYTF